One sample yielded the 2 T cell receptor beta chains listed below, sequenced in a study of T cell repertoires in cytomegalovirus infection. These receptors' antigens are unknown. TCRdb passed the reads through MiXCR, listing each CDR3 protein once. This sample has around 900,000 distinct CDR3 sequences, with around 30% found just once. This specimen was cultured CD8+ T cells from PBMCs, taken from culture after CMV antigen stimulation. These receptors originate from a human donor in good health (CMV status not recorded). Some clones in this sample may be carry-over from other donors' samples.

Concerning this clonotype: No conserved phenylalanine or tryptophan is present at the end of the CDR3, so a read error is the likely explanation. The V and J genes are TRBV12-3 or TRBV12-4 and TRBJ2-2, with a tentative D call TRBD1 (6 bases). V was pared by 2 bases and J by 3 bases, with 10 bases between. This CDR3 has 15 amino acids. The CDR3 here is CASSLTGMDTGELFS. As DNA, the CDR3 is TGTGCCAGCAGTTTAACAGGGATGGACACCGGGGAGCTGTTTTCT.

The rearrangement uses TRBV7-9 and TRBJ1-6; perhaps TRBD1 as D (6 bases). CDR1 and CDR2 (germline): SEHNR, FQNEAQ (reference sequence). Between the trimmed V and J ends, which lost 5 bases and 7 bases, there was a span of 12 bases. The CDR3 consists of 14 residues. CDR3 region: CASSPTGMNSPLHF. CDR3 nucleotide sequence: TGTGCCAGCAGCCCCACAGGGATGAATTCACCCCTCCACTTT.